Included here is one T cell receptor beta chain sequence, with context. Its antigen is unidentified. This CDR3 comprises 16 residues. CDR1 and CDR2 (germline): LGHDT, YNNKEL (reference sequence). Trimming removed 1 base at V and 1 base at J, with 14 bases between. The source of the sample is a study of CD8 T cells in Susac syndrome. Whole-study context: The Susac syndrome patients that were sequenced included roughly six with active disease and fewer than 10 in remission. Study-wide points: Clonal expansion of CD8+ cells in Susac peaked in TEMRA cells (and in active patients).

cDNA came from around 0.5 to 1 ug RNA primed by random hexamers. TCRdb passed the immunoSEQ multiplex PCR reads through MiXCR, listing each CDR3 protein once. The sample lists 100,000 to 150,000 distinct CDR3 sequences, more than 90% occurring once. TCR beta was sequenced from blood CD8+ and CD4+ T cells. Negative magnetic isolation gave CD8+ and CD4+ cells; FACS enriched CD8+ TEMRA. This chain uses TRBV3-1 with TRBJ2-7; weak D call: TRBD2 (6 bases). The TCR comes from a human donor with Susac syndrome. The sequencing sample was made of CD8+ T cells from PBMCs. The CDR3 coding sequence is TGTGCCAGCAGCCAAGGGTGGGCGGGATCGTCCTACGAGCAGTACTTC. Protein product: CASSQGWAGSSYEQYF.